One T cell receptor beta chain is described in this entry. The PCR was carried out with 60 Vbeta primers and 13 Jbeta primers. Generated by immunoSEQ multiplex PCR, the TCRdb table keeps only in-frame clones and is missing some. The repertoire holds some 140,000 clones, 55% to 80% seen once, with 1% to 1.5% in the top ten. This sample is drawn from a study of cytomegalovirus exposure and HLA in healthy donors. V lost 4 bases to trimming and J lost 7 bases, with 14 bases between them. CDR1 and CDR2 from the germline V gene are LGHNA and YSLEER. The CDR3 contains 14 residues. The chain employs TRBV4-3 and TRBJ2-1, with D perhaps matching TRBD2 (6 bases). The sample consisted of PBMCs. The sequence came from a woman between 40 and 55 years old in good health and CMV-seronegative. CDR3 in amino acids: CASSLSGVPNEQFF. CDR3 nucleotide sequence: TGCGCCAGCAGCCTTTCGGGGGTTCCGAATGAGCAGTTCTTC.